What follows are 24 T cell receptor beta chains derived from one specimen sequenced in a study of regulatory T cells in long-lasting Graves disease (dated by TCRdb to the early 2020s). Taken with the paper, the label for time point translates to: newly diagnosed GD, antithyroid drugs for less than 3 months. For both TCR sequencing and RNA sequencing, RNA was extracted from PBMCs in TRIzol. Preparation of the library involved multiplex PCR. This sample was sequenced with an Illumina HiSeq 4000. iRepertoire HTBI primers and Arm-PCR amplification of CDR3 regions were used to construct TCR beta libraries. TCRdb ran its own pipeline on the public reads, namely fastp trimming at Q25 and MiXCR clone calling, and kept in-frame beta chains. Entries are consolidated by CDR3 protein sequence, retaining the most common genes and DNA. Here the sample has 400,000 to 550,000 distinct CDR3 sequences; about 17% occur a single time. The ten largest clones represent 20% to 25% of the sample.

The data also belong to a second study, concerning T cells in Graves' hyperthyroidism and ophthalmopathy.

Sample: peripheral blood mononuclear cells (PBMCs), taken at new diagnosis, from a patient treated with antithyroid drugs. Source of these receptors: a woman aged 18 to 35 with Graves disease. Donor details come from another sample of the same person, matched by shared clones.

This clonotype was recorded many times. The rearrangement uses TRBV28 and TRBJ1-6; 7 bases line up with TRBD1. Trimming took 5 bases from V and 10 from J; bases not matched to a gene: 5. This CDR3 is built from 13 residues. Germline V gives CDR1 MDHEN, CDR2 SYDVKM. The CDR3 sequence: CASSRQGGSPLHF. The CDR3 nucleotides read TGTGCCAGCAGTCGACAGGGTGGCTCACCCCTCCACTTT.

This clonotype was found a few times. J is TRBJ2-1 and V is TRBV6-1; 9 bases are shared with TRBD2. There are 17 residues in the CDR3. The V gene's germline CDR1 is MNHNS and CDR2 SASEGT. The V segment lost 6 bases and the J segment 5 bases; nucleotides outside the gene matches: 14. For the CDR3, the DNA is TGTGCCAGCAGAAGCGGAGCTGGCCTAGCGGGGAACAATGAGCAGTTCTTC. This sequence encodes CASRSGAGLAGNNEQFF.

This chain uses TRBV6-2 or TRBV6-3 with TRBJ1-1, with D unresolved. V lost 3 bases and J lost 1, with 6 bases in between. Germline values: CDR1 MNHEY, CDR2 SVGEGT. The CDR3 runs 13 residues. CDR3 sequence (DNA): TGTGCCAGCAGTTATTATCCGAACACTGAAGCTTTCTTT. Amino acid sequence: CASSYYPNTEAFF.

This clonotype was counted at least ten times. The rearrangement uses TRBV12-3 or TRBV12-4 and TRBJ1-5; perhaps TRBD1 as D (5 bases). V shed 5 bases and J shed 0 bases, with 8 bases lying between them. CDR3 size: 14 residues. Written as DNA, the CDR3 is TGTGCCAGCAGTGACAGTGATAGCAATCAGCCCCAGCATTTT. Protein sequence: CASSDSDSNQPQHF.

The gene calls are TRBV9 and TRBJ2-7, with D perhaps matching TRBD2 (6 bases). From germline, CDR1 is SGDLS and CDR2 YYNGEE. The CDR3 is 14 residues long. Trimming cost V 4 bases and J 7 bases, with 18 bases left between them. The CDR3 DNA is TGTGCCAGCAGCCGCCCCGCCGGGAGAGGGGAGCAGTACTTC. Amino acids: CASSRPAGRGEQYF.

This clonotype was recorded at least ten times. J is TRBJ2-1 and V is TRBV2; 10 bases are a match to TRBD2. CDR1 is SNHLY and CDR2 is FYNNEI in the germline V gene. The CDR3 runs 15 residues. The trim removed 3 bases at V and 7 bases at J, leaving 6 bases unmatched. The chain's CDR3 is CASSELAGVLNEQFF. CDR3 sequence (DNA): TGTGCCAGCAGTGAGCTAGCGGGAGTATTGAATGAGCAGTTCTTC.

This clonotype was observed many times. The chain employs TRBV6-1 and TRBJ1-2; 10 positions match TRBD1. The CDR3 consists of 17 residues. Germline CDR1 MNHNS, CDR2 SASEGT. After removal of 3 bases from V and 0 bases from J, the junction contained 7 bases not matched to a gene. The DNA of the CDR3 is TGTGCCAGCAGTGACCGATCCGGACAGGGGGCTAACTATGGCTACACCTTC. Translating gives CASSDRSGQGANYGYTF.

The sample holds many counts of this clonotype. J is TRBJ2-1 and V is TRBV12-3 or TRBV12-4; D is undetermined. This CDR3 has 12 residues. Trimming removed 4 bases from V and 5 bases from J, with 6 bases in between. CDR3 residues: CASSYADNEQFF. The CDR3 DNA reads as TGTGCCAGCAGTTACGCCGACAATGAGCAGTTCTTC.

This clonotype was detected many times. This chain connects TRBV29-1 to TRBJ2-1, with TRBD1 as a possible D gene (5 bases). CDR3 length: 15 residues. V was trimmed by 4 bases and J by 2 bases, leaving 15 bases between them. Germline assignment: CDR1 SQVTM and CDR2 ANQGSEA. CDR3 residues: CSVVLTQGTYNEQFF. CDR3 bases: TGCAGCGTTGTTCTAACGCAGGGAACCTACAATGAGCAGTTCTTC.

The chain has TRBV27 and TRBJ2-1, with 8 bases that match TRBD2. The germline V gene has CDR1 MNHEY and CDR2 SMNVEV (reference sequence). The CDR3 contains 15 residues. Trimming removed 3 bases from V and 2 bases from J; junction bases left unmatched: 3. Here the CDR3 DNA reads TGTGCCAGCAGTTTTAGCGGGGCTACCTACAATGAGCAGTTCTTC. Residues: CASSFSGATYNEQFF.

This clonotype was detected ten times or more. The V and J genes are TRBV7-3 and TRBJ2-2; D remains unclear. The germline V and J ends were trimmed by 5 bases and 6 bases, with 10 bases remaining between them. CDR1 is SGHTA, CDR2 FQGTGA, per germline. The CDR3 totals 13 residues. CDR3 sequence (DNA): TGTGCCAGCAGCCTAGGATCGGCCGGGGAGCTGTTTTTT. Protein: CASSLGSAGELFF.

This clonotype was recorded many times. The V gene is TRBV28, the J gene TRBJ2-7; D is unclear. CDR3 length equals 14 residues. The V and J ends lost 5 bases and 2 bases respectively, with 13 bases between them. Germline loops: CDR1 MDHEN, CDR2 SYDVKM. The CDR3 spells CASSPLDPTYEQYF. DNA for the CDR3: TGTGCCAGCAGTCCCCTAGACCCGACCTACGAGCAGTACTTC.

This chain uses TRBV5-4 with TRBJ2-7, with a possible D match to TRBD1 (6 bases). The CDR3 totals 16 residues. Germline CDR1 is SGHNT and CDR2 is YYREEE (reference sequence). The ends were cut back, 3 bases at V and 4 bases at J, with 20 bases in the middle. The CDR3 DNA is TGTGCCAGCAGCTCTAGCTCTGACAGGCACCCGTACGAGCAGTACTTC. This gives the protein CASSSSSDRHPYEQYF.

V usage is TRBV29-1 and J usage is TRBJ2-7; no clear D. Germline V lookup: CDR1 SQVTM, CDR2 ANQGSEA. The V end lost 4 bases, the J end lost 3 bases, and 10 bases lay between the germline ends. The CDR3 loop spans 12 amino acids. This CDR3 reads CSVALGIYEQYF. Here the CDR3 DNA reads TGCAGCGTTGCTCTTGGGATCTACGAGCAGTACTTC.

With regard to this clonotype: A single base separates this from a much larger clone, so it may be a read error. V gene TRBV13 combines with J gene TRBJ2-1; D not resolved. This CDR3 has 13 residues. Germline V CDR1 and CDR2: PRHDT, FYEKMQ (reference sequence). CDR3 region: CASSLSPDNEQLF. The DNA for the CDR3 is TGTGCCAGCAGCTTATCTCCCGACAATGAGCAGCTCTTC.

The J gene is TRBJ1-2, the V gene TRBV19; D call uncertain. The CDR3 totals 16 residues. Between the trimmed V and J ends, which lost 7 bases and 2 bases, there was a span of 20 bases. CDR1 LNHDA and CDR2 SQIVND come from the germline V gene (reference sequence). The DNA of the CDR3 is TGTGCCAGTACCACCGGAGGCCGCTTCCTCAACTATGGCTACACCTTC. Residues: CASTTGGRFLNYGYTF. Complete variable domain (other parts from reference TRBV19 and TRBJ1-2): DGGITQSPKYLFRKEGQNVTLSCEQNLNHDAMYWYRQDPGQGLRLIYYSQIVNDFQKGDIAEGYSVSREKKESFPLTVTSAQKNPTAFYLCASTTGGRFLNYGYTFGSGTRLTVV.

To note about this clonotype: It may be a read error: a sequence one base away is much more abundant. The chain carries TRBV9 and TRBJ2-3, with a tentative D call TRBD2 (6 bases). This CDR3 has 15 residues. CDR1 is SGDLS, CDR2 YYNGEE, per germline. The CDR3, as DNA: TGTGCCAGCAGCGTAGATGCGGGACTTACAGGTACGCAGTATTTT. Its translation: CASSVDAGLTGTQYF.

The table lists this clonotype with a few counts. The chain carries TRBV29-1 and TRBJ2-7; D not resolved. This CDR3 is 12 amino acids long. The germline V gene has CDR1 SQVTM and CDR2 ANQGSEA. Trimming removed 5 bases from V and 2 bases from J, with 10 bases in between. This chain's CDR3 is CSVRDGTYEQYF. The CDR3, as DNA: TGCAGCGTTCGTGACGGAACCTACGAGCAGTACTTC.

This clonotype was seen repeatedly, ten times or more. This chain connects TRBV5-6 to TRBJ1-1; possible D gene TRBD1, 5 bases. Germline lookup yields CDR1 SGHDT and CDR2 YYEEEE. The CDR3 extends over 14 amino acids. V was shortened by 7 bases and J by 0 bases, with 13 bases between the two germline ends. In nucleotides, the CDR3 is TGTGCCAGCTGCCTAGGGGCGTTGAACACTGAAGCTTTCTTT. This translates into CASCLGALNTEAFF.

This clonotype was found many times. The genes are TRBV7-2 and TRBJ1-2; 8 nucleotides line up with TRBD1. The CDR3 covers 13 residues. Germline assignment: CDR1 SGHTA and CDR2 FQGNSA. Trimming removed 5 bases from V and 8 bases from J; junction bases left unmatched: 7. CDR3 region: CASSDQGAQGYTF. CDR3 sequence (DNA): TGTGCCAGCAGCGACCAGGGGGCGCAGGGCTACACCTTC.

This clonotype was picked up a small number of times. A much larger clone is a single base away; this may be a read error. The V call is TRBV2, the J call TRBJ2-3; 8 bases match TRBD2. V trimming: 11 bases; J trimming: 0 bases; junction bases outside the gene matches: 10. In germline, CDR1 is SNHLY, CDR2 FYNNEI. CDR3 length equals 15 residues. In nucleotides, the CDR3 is TGTGCCTGCGAGCGGACTAGCAGAAGCACAGATACGCAGTATTTT. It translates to CACERTSRSTDTQYF.

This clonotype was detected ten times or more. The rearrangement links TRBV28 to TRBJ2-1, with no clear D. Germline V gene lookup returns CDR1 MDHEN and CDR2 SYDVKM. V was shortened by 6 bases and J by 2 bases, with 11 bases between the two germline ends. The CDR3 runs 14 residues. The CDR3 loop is CASRIQYPYNEQFF. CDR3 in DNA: TGTGCCAGCAGAATTCAATACCCCTACAATGAGCAGTTCTTC.

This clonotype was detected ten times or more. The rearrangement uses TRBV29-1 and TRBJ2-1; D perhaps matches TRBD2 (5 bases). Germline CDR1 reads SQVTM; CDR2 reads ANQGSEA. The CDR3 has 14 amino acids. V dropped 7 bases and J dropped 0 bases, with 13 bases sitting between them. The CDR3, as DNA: TGCAGCGGAGGCCTGGGGAGCTCCTACAATGAGCAGTTCTTC. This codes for CSGGLGSSYNEQFF.

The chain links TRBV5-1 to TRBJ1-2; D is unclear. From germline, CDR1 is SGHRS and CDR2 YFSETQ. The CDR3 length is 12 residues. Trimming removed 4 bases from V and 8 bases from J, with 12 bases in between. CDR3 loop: CASSTGSRGYTF. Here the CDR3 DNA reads TGCGCCAGCAGCACGGGAAGTCGGGGCTACACCTTC.